Listed below are T cell receptor beta chains from one sample, sequenced in a study of blood T cells in healthy people across ages. TCRdb reanalysed the 5' RACE reads using MiXCR and keeps one entry per CDR3 protein. Counted here are approximately 2,000,000 distinct CDR3 sequences, roughly two fifths occurring once; the ten biggest clones make up about 21%. The material sequenced was blood. All receptors come from a human donor in good health. The CDR3 runs from the conserved cysteine through the conserved F or W. D genes are given only for firm matches. Not all rows give a size; the values are once, few, many and, for expanded clones, a class.

clone_size: NA
j_call: TRBJ2-1
v_call: TRBV5-1
d_call: NA
cdr3_aa: CASSPQSATVMNNEQFF
cdr3_nt: TGCGCCAGCAGCCCCCAGTCCGCAACCGTTATGAACAATGAGCAGTTCTTC

clone_size: NA
j_call: TRBJ2-1
v_call: TRBV20-1
d_call: TRBD1
cdr3_aa: CSALPPDRAYEQFF
cdr3_nt: TGCAGTGCCTTACCCCCGGACAGGGCCTACGAGCAGTTCTTC

clone_size: NA
j_call: TRBJ1-4
v_call: TRBV7-2
d_call: TRBD1
cdr3_aa: CASSRQGALSNEKLFF
cdr3_nt: TGTGCCAGCAGCCGACAGGGGGCGCTTAGTAATGAAAAACTGTTTTTT

clone_size: NA
j_call: TRBJ2-7
v_call: TRBV20-1
d_call: TRBD2
cdr3_aa: CSAQTSGASYEQYF
cdr3_nt: TGCAGTGCTCAGACTAGCGGGGCCTCCTACGAGCAGTACTTC

clone_size: NA
j_call: TRBJ1-2
v_call: TRBV29-1
d_call: NA
cdr3_aa: CSAMRGPNYGYTF
cdr3_nt: TGCAGCGCCATGCGGGGGCCGAACTATGGCTACACCTTC

clone_size: NA
j_call: TRBJ2-3
v_call: TRBV29-1
d_call: TRBD1
cdr3_aa: CSVIGGSDTQYF
cdr3_nt: TGCAGCGTTATAGGGGGCTCAGATACGCAGTATTTT

clone_size: NA
j_call: TRBJ1-6
v_call: TRBV5-5
d_call: NA
cdr3_aa: CASSLVFQGMYNSPLHF
cdr3_nt: TGTGCCAGCAGCTTGGTATTTCAGGGGATGTATAATTCACCCCTCCACTTT

clone_size: few
j_call: TRBJ1-1
v_call: TRBV2
d_call: NA
cdr3_aa: CASRYLVTEAFF
cdr3_nt: TGTGCCAGCAGGTACCTTGTTACTGAAGCTTTCTTT

clone_size: few
j_call: TRBJ2-2
v_call: TRBV12-3/TRBV12-4
d_call: NA
cdr3_aa: CASGSQRAGELFF
cdr3_nt: TGTGCCAGCGGGTCTCAGCGGGCCGGGGAGCTGTTTTTT

clone_size: few
j_call: TRBJ2-1
v_call: TRBV7-9
d_call: NA
cdr3_aa: CASSSNMGAGYNEQFF
cdr3_nt: TGTGCCAGCAGCTCCAACATGGGGGCAGGCTACAATGAGCAGTTCTTC

clone_size: NA
j_call: TRBJ2-1
v_call: TRBV12-3/TRBV12-4
d_call: NA
cdr3_aa: CASSYQNYNEQFF
cdr3_nt: TGTGCCAGCAGTTATCAGAACTACAATGAGCAGTTCTTC

clone_size: NA
j_call: TRBJ2-7
v_call: TRBV4-3
d_call: NA
cdr3_aa: CASSQEAGFGYEQYF
cdr3_nt: TGCGCCAGCAGCCAAGAGGCAGGCTTCGGGTACGAGCAGTACTTC

clone_size: NA
j_call: TRBJ2-1
v_call: TRBV6-2/TRBV6-3
d_call: NA
cdr3_aa: CASSYSVRRGSSYNEQFF
cdr3_nt: TGTGCCAGCAGTTACTCGGTCCGACGGGGCAGCTCCTACAATGAGCAGTTCTTC

clone_size: NA
j_call: TRBJ2-7
v_call: TRBV12-3/TRBV12-4
d_call: NA
cdr3_aa: CASSLLVTGEQYF
cdr3_nt: TGTGCCAGCAGCCTACTGGTTACTGGCGAGCAGTACTTC

clone_size: few
j_call: TRBJ1-2
v_call: TRBV12-3/TRBV12-4
d_call: NA
cdr3_aa: CASSIQASIYGYTF
cdr3_nt: TGTGCCAGCAGTATACAGGCTTCAATATATGGCTACACCTTC

clone_size: few
j_call: TRBJ1-2
v_call: TRBV5-1
d_call: TRBD1
cdr3_aa: CASSLGDSSRPVGYTF
cdr3_nt: TGCGCCAGCAGCTTGGGGGACAGTTCCCGACCGGTTGGCTACACCTTC

clone_size: NA
j_call: TRBJ1-5
v_call: TRBV20-1
d_call: TRBD1
cdr3_aa: CSARRPATGPNQPQHF
cdr3_nt: TGCAGTGCTAGACGCCCCGCGACAGGGCCCAATCAGCCCCAGCATTTT

clone_size: NA
j_call: TRBJ2-2
v_call: TRBV4-3
d_call: NA
cdr3_aa: CASSQESLRGVGTGELFF
cdr3_nt: TGCGCCAGCAGCCAAGAATCCCTCCGAGGGGTAGGCACCGGGGAGCTGTTTTTT

clone_size: few
j_call: TRBJ2-3
v_call: TRBV3-1
d_call: TRBD1
cdr3_aa: CASSQTSRDRGDTQYF
cdr3_nt: TGTGCCAGCAGCCAAACGTCGAGGGACAGAGGGGATACGCAGTATTTT

clone_size: NA
j_call: TRBJ2-7
v_call: TRBV15
d_call: NA
cdr3_aa: CATSGAHYNEQYF
cdr3_nt: TGTGCCACCAGCGGGGCTCACTACAATGAGCAGTACTTC

clone_size: once
j_call: TRBJ2-1
v_call: TRBV3-1
d_call: NA
cdr3_aa: CASSQDGGLPYNEQFF
cdr3_nt: TGTGCCAGCAGCCAAGATGGGGGGCTTCCCTACAATGAGCAGTTCTTC

clone_size: few
j_call: TRBJ1-1
v_call: TRBV5-4
d_call: NA
cdr3_aa: CASNRGGGEWTEAFF
cdr3_nt: TGTGCCAGCAATCGGGGAGGAGGAGAGTGGACTGAAGCTTTCTTT

clone_size: few
j_call: TRBJ2-5
v_call: TRBV29-1
d_call: NA
cdr3_aa: CSVAALAQETQYF
cdr3_nt: TGCAGCGTTGCGGCGTTAGCCCAAGAGACCCAGTACTTC

clone_size: NA
j_call: TRBJ2-5
v_call: TRBV20-1
d_call: TRBD2
cdr3_aa: CSEGLAGGPGSMKTQYF
cdr3_nt: TGCAGTGAAGGACTAGCGGGGGGGCCGGGGAGTATGAAGACCCAGTACTTC

clone_size: few
j_call: TRBJ2-7
v_call: TRBV12-3/TRBV12-4
d_call: NA
cdr3_aa: CASSPRQYEQYF
cdr3_nt: TGTGCCAGCAGCCCAAGACAGTACGAGCAGTACTTC

clone_size: NA
j_call: TRBJ2-7
v_call: TRBV4-1
d_call: TRBD2
cdr3_aa: CASSQDISGGLVEQYF
cdr3_nt: TGCGCCAGCAGCCAAGATATTAGCGGGGGGCTAGTCGAGCAGTACTTC

clone_size: few
j_call: TRBJ2-7
v_call: TRBV15
d_call: NA
cdr3_aa: CATSKAGAPYEQYF
cdr3_nt: TGTGCCACCAGCAAGGCAGGGGCTCCCTACGAGCAGTACTTC

clone_size: NA
j_call: TRBJ2-1
v_call: TRBV12-5
d_call: NA
cdr3_aa: CASGLRYGPDNEQFF
cdr3_nt: TGTGCTAGTGGTTTGAGATATGGACCTGACAATGAGCAGTTCTTC

clone_size: NA
j_call: TRBJ2-1
v_call: TRBV27
d_call: NA
cdr3_aa: CASRQGFSYNEQFF
cdr3_nt: TGTGCCAGCAGACAGGGATTCTCCTACAATGAGCAGTTCTTC

clone_size: NA
j_call: TRBJ2-5
v_call: TRBV5-1
d_call: NA
cdr3_aa: CASTVFLGETQYF
cdr3_nt: TGCGCCAGTACCGTATTCCTCGGAGAGACCCAGTACTTC

clone_size: few
j_call: TRBJ2-1
v_call: TRBV4-1
d_call: TRBD2
cdr3_aa: CASRTTSGGANEQFF
cdr3_nt: TGCGCCAGCAGAACGACTAGCGGGGGGGCCAATGAGCAGTTCTTC

clone_size: NA
j_call: TRBJ1-1
v_call: TRBV6-5
d_call: TRBD1
cdr3_aa: CASSSNQGAEAFF
cdr3_nt: TGTGCCAGCAGTTCCAATCAGGGGGCTGAAGCTTTCTTT

clone_size: NA
j_call: TRBJ2-7
v_call: TRBV24-1
d_call: NA
cdr3_aa: CATIPLTYEQYF
cdr3_nt: TGTGCCACCATACCTTTAACCTACGAGCAGTACTTC

clone_size: NA
j_call: TRBJ2-7
v_call: TRBV15
d_call: TRBD1
cdr3_aa: CATSQSGTGFYEQYF
cdr3_nt: TGTGCCACCAGCCAATCCGGGACAGGGTTTTACGAGCAGTACTTC

clone_size: many
j_call: TRBJ2-3
v_call: TRBV20-1
d_call: TRBD2
cdr3_aa: CSAGGGGAVDTQYF
cdr3_nt: TGCAGTGCTGGGGGCGGGGGGGCCGTAGATACGCAGTATTTT

clone_size: NA
j_call: TRBJ2-3
v_call: TRBV7-2
d_call: NA
cdr3_aa: CASSSSWGANTDTQYF
cdr3_nt: TGTGCCAGCAGCTCCAGTTGGGGTGCGAACACAGATACGCAGTATTTT

clone_size: NA
j_call: TRBJ2-7
v_call: TRBV7-7
d_call: NA
cdr3_aa: CASSLKNGARDSYEQYF
cdr3_nt: TGTGCTAGCAGCTTAAAGAATGGGGCCCGTGATTCCTACGAGCAGTACTTC